This T cell receptor beta chain was obtained from a study of PD-1 blockade in classical Hodgkin lymphoma. General study points: The drivers behind the repertoire differences, possibly disease activity or prior therapy, remain undefined. Reported baseline diversity: healthy donors highest, relapsed/refractory patients lowest.

Brentuximab vedotin exposure varied among the patients, all of whom had relapsed after autologous stem cell transplantation. TCRdb's table, derived via immunoSEQ multiplex PCR, lists solely in-frame clones and lacks some. This sample has tens of thousands of clones, with around 90% found just once. A remark on this clone: Its antigen is not known.

The source is a human donor with classical Hodgkin lymphoma. Sequenced material: peripheral blood mononuclear cells (PBMCs), taken at baseline.

The CDR3 sequence is CASNKAGGIYYEQYF. The CDR3 DNA follows: TGTGCCAGCAACAAAGCGGGAGGGATATACTACGAGCAGTACTTC. The J gene is TRBJ2-7, the V gene TRBV7-9; TRBD2 agrees at 10 bases. The CDR3 has 15 residues. Germline V gene lookup returns CDR1 SEHNR and CDR2 FQNEAQ (reference sequence). J gave up 3 bases and V 7 bases, and 9 bases lay outside the gene matches.